A selection of T cell receptor beta chains follows, all from one sample in a study of blood T cell repertoires in COVID-19. The assay was immunoSEQ multiplex PCR, and TCRdb's table has in-frame clones only and misses some. The repertoire has around 150,000 clones, 80% to 85% of them found once; the top ten carry roughly 13%. Sequencing was done on a sample of PBMCs or T cells enriched from blood (not recorded which). The receptors were sampled from a woman in her sixties who had recovered from COVID-19. Both conserved end residues are part of each CDR3. The D gene is left open where the match is weak. Expanded clones get a size class; other rows say once, few or many, or leave the size out.

>NA|NA|TRBJ2-3|TRBV14
CASSQDPFDTQYF
TGTGCCAGCAGCCAAGATCCCTTTGATACGCAGTATTTT
>NA|NA|TRBJ2-1|TRBV19
CASSIGMWIEGEQFF
TGTGCCAGTAGTATAGGGATGTGGATAGAGGGTGAGCAGTTCTTC
>NA|NA|TRBJ2-7|TRBV3-1/TRBV3-2
CASSQSTLVYEQYF
TGTGCCAGCAGCCAAAGTACACTAGTCTACGAGCAGTACTTC
>NA|NA|TRBJ2-7|TRBV21-1
CASSKNPGTAYEQYF
TGTGCCAGCAGCAAAAACCCCGGGACAGCCTACGAGCAGTACTTC
>NA|NA|TRBJ2-1|TRBV3-1/TRBV3-2
CASSQDRLASNEQFF
TGTGCCAGCAGCCAAGATCGTCTAGCGTCCAATGAGCAGTTCTTC
>NA|NA|TRBJ1-6|TRBV20-1
CSASRPRGDSPLHF
TGCAGTGCTAGTAGGCCCAGGGGTGATTCACCCCTCCACTTT
>NA|TRBD2|TRBJ2-5|TRBV5-4
CASTSAGLAGVETQYF
TGTGCCAGCACTAGCGCGGGACTAGCGGGAGTAGAGACCCAGTACTTC
>NA|NA|TRBJ1-1|TRBV7-8
CASSSQRAGITEAFF
TGTGCCAGCAGCTCCCAAAGGGCAGGGATCACTGAAGCTTTCTTT
>once|NA|TRBJ1-2|TRBV28
CASSSTAVPNGYTF
TGTGCCAGCAGTTCGACAGCAGTACCGAATGGCTACACCTTC
>once|TRBD1|TRBJ1-2|TRBV3-1/TRBV3-2
CASSQGQGPYGYTF
TGTGCCAGCAGCCAAGGACAGGGCCCCTATGGCTACACCTTC
>NA|NA|TRBJ1-5|TRBV6-5
CASTSGNQPQHF
TGTGCCAGCACGTCGGGGAATCAGCCCCAGCATTTT
>NA|NA|TRBJ1-6|TRBV7-3
CASSLEQKNSPLHF
TGTGCCAGCAGCCTCGAGCAAAAGAATTCACCCCTCCACTTT
>NA|NA|TRBJ2-1|TRBV20-1
CSASLSGRTYNEQFF
TGCAGTGCTAGTCTAAGCGGGCGTACCTACAATGAGCAGTTCTTC
>few|NA|TRBJ1-3|TRBV7-9
CASSLGALTGGNTIYF
TGTGCCAGCAGCTTAGGGGCCCTGACAGGAGGAAACACCATATATTTT
>NA|TRBD1|TRBJ2-7|TRBV7-8
CASSLGQVPTYEQYF
TGTGCCAGCAGCTTGGGACAGGTCCCAACCTACGAGCAGTACTTC
>NA|TRBD1|TRBJ1-4|TRBV4-2
CASSQLTGGKGNEKLFF
TGTGCCAGCAGCCAGCTCACAGGGGGCAAGGGTAATGAAAAACTGTTTTTT
>NA|TRBD1|TRBJ2-4|TRBV10-1
CASSGDRTSKNIQYF
TGCGCCAGCAGTGGGGACAGGACATCCAAAAACATTCAGTACTTC
>NA|TRBD1|TRBJ1-2|TRBV6-2/TRBV6-3
CASSLLRDRELRGYTF
TGTGCCAGCAGTTTACTCCGGGACAGGGAATTGCGTGGCTACACCTTC
>NA|TRBD2|TRBJ2-3|TRBV4-1
CASSHRPTSGGADTQYF
TGCGCCAGCAGCCACCGACCCACTAGCGGGGGGGCAGATACGCAGTATTTT
>NA|NA|TRBJ1-6|TRBV12-3/TRBV12-4
CASSLKFGSPLHF
TGTGCCAGCAGTTTGAAATTCGGTTCACCCCTCCACTTT
>NA|TRBD2|TRBJ2-1|TRBV6-5
CASRTSGYYNEQFF
TGTGCCAGCAGGACTAGCGGGTATTACAATGAGCAGTTCTTC
>NA|TRBD2|TRBJ2-1|TRBV19
CASRKTSGGPIYNEQFF
TGTGCCAGTAGAAAGACTAGCGGGGGCCCTATCTACAATGAGCAGTTCTTC
>NA|NA|TRBJ1-3|TRBV2
CASSSWTEIKRNTIYF
TGTGCCAGCAGTAGCTGGACAGAAATTAAAAGGAACACCATATATTTT
>NA|NA|TRBJ2-1|TRBV2
CASTPSWALIGEQFF
TGTGCCAGCACCCCGTCCTGGGCCTTAATCGGTGAGCAGTTCTTC
>few|NA|TRBJ1-2|TRBV7-7
CAQLYGYTF
TGTGCTCAACTTTATGGCTACACCTTC
>once|TRBD1|TRBJ1-2|TRBV27
CASSKGQGSYGYTF
TGTGCCAGCAGCAAGGGACAGGGAAGCTATGGCTACACCTTC
>NA|TRBD1|TRBJ2-2|TRBV7-8
CASSRDRGGTGELFF
TGTGCCAGCAGCAGGGACAGGGGAGGGACCGGGGAGCTGTTTTTT
>NA|TRBD1|TRBJ2-1|TRBV6-6
CASSYSKTGNEQFF
TGTGCCAGCAGTTACTCTAAGACAGGGAATGAGCAGTTCTTC
>NA|NA|TRBJ1-2|TRBV5-4
CASSASTSYGYTF
TGTGCCAGCAGCGCGTCGACTAGCTATGGCTACACCTTC
>few|TRBD1|TRBJ1-1|TRBV12-5
CASGGQDPINTEAFF
TGTGCTAGTGGGGGACAGGACCCGATAAACACTGAAGCTTTCTTT
>NA|TRBD2|TRBJ2-1|TRBV12-3/TRBV12-4
CASSQTSGEQFF
TGTGCCAGCAGTCAGACTAGCGGTGAGCAGTTCTTC
>once|TRBD1|TRBJ2-7|TRBV18
CASSPMGQGEVEQYF
TGTGCCAGCTCACCGATGGGACAGGGGGAGGTCGAGCAGTACTTC
>once|TRBD1|TRBJ2-3|TRBV6-5
CASIRTGGFTDTQYF
TGTGCCAGCATACGCACAGGGGGATTCACAGATACGCAGTATTTT
>NA|TRBD2|TRBJ2-1|TRBV4-1
CASRDSETSGYNEQFF
TGCGCCAGCAGAGATTCAGAGACTAGCGGCTACAATGAGCAGTTCTTC
>NA|TRBD1|TRBJ1-5|TRBV19
CASSFGTESDQPQHF
TGTGCCAGTAGTTTTGGGACAGAAAGTGATCAGCCCCAGCATTTT
>NA|NA|TRBJ2-3|TRBV3-1/TRBV3-2
CASSQDLRSGSTDTQYF
TGTGCCAGCAGCCAAGATCTGAGGAGCGGGAGCACAGATACGCAGTATTTT
>NA|TRBD1|TRBJ1-6|TRBV9
CASSVQGDRGSPLHF
TGTGCCAGCAGCGTACAGGGGGACAGGGGCTCACCCCTCCACTTT
>once|NA|TRBJ1-2|TRBV5-1
CASSPGPRTPNYGYTF
TGCGCCAGCAGCCCCGGACCGCGGACTCCAAACTATGGCTACACCTTC
>NA|TRBD2|TRBJ2-1|TRBV28
CASRSGGRAEEQFF
TGTGCCAGCCGGAGCGGCGGGAGGGCCGAGGAGCAGTTCTTC
>few|NA|TRBJ1-2|TRBV18
CASSPTAEDVNGYTF
TGTGCCAGCTCACCAACCGCGGAGGACGTTAATGGCTACACCTTC
>NA|TRBD1|TRBJ1-2|TRBV19
CASSIGTATLYGYTF
TGTGCCAGTAGTATTGGGACAGCAACTCTCTATGGCTACACCTTC
>NA|TRBD2|TRBJ2-1|TRBV7-3
CASSLNPSGSYNEQFF
TGTGCCAGCAGCTTAAATCCTAGCGGTTCCTACAATGAGCAGTTCTTC
>NA|TRBD1|TRBJ1-1|TRBV3-1/TRBV3-2
CASSQAGTGKAFF
TGTGCCAGCAGCCAAGCAGGGACAGGGAAGGCTTTCTTT
>NA|NA|TRBJ1-1|TRBV3-1/TRBV3-2
CASSPGRGTEAFF
TGTGCCAGCAGCCCAGGGCGGGGCACTGAAGCTTTCTTT
>NA|TRBD2|TRBJ2-3|TRBV30
CAWGGGQSTDTQYF
TGTGCCTGGGGCGGGGGGCAGAGCACAGATACGCAGTATTTT
>NA|NA|TRBJ2-2|TRBV18
CASSREGNTGELFF
TGTGCCAGCTCACGCGAGGGGAACACCGGGGAGCTGTTTTTT
>NA|TRBD2|TRBJ2-1|TRBV6-1
CASSEASSGSYNEQFF
TGTGCCAGCAGTGAAGCTTCTAGCGGGAGCTACAATGAGCAGTTCTTC
>NA|TRBD2|TRBJ2-2|TRBV30
CAWSLIRTSGHTGELFF
TGTGCCTGGAGTTTGATACGGACTAGCGGACACACCGGGGAGCTGTTTTTT
>NA|TRBD1|TRBJ1-2|TRBV25-1
CASSEGTGGNYGYTF
TGTGCCAGCAGTGAAGGGACAGGGGGTAACTATGGCTACACCTTC
>NA|NA|TRBJ1-6|TRBV27
CASSLLWGANSPLHF
TGTGCCAGCAGTTTATTATGGGGAGCTAATTCACCCCTCCACTTT
>NA|TRBD1|TRBJ2-5|TRBV5-1
CASSITGGRETQYF
TGCGCCAGCAGCATTACAGGGGGCAGGGAGACCCAGTACTTC
>NA|NA|TRBJ2-2|TRBV5-6
CASSLLLANTNTGELFF
TGTGCCAGCAGCTTGCTACTAGCCAACACCAATACCGGGGAGCTGTTTTTT
>once|NA|TRBJ2-3|TRBV2
CASSDRDTQYF
TGTGCCAGCAGTGACCGGGATACGCAGTATTTT
>NA|NA|TRBJ1-4|TRBV28
CASSLGYGGFEEKLFF
TGTGCCAGCAGTTTAGGGTACGGAGGGTTCGAGGAAAAACTGTTTTTT
>NA|NA|TRBJ2-3|TRBV5-1
CASTLASTSTDTQYF
TGCGCCAGCACCCTTGCGAGTACTAGCACAGATACGCAGTATTTT
>NA|TRBD1|TRBJ2-2|TRBV6-6
CASSNRGQGNTGELFF
TGTGCCAGCAGTAACCGGGGACAGGGAAACACCGGGGAGCTGTTTTTT
>NA|NA|TRBJ2-7|TRBV28
CASSIPPGLGEQYF
TGTGCCAGCAGTATACCCCCAGGTTTAGGCGAGCAGTACTTC
>few|NA|TRBJ1-2|TRBV6-1
CASSEFSNYGYTF
TGTGCCAGCAGTGAGTTCTCTAACTATGGCTACACCTTC
>NA|TRBD2|TRBJ2-1|TRBV2
CASSEALAGVNEQFF
TGTGCCAGCAGTGAAGCCCTGGCGGGAGTCAATGAGCAGTTCTTC